This T cell receptor (beta chain) appears in the sequencing data of a study of blood T cell repertoires in COVID-19. Turning to the study itself: Acute and convalescent COVID-19 specimens originated in the United States, Italy and Spain. PBMCs, B-cell-depleted T cells, or T cells were the source of the cDNA or gDNA that made up the material.

The CDR3 consists of 13 residues. V was pared by 7 bases and J by 5 bases, with 11 bases between. Study processing details: Estimation of nucleated cell counts relied on the amplification of reference gene primers. Data came from immunoSEQ multiplex PCR; TCRdb stores just in-frame clones and leaves some out. The V and J calls and clone size were taken over from that table, and D and trimming were inferred from the DNA. Of approximately 140,000 clones listed, around nine tenths are singletons. This receptor was obtained from a man aged 50-60 years with active or convalescent COVID-19. The specimen was peripheral blood. The V and J genes are TRBV12-3 or TRBV12-4 and TRBJ2-2; D gene uncertain. The CDR3 nucleotides read TGTGCCAGCACGAAGAGGTCGACCGGGGAGCTGTTTTTT. This encodes CASTKRSTGELFF.